Following are 27 T cell receptor beta chains from one sample sequenced in a study of vaccination effects on CD4 cells after COVID-19. Viral peptide pools were used in the ViraFEST assay to expand antigen-specific CD4+ T cells, and sequencing came afterward. After less than 11 days in culture, the CD4+ T cells were isolated. For these receptors, no antigen is known. Measured with immunoSEQ multiplex PCR; TCRdb has only the in-frame clones, and not every one. The table records around 20,000 clones, 70% of them present only once. This material consisted of CD4+ T cells from PBMCs cultured with HCoV-229E spike peptides, taken before COVID-19 vaccination. These receptors came from a human donor who received a COVID-19 vaccine.

CDR3 region: CASSPQGQHTDTQYF. In DNA form, the CDR3 reads TGTGCCAGCAGCCCCCAGGGACAGCACACAGATACGCAGTATTTT. The V call is TRBV5-5, the J call TRBJ2-3; 7 bases line up with TRBD1. Germline V gene data show CDR1 as SGHKS and CDR2 as YYEKEE (reference sequence). Losses at the gene ends were 4 bases for V and 2 bases for J; bases not matched to a gene: 7. This CDR3 has 15 residues.

The rearrangement links TRBV12-5 to TRBJ2-1, with 11 bases fitting TRBD2. CDR3 length: 16 residues. CDR1 is LGHNT and CDR2 is FRNRAP in the germline V gene. V trimming: 0 bases; J trimming: 7 bases; junction bases outside the gene matches: 5. The CDR3 loop is CASGLVLLAGVNEQFF. CDR3 DNA: TGTGCTAGTGGTTTGGTATTACTAGCGGGAGTAAATGAGCAGTTCTTC.

J is TRBJ1-1 and V is TRBV13; D is perhaps TRBD1 (5 bases). Trimming took 8 bases from V and 4 from J, leaving 17 bases between them. The CDR3 runs to 14 residues. CDR1 is PRHDT and CDR2 is FYEKMQ in the germline V gene (reference sequence). The CDR3 DNA sequence: TGTGCCAGCCGGGGTTCGGGACGGGGCACTGAAGCTTTCTTT. Residues: CASRGSGRGTEAFF.

The rearrangement links TRBV9 to TRBJ2-3; 8 nucleotides align to TRBD2. CDR1 is SGDLS, CDR2 YYNGEE, per germline. With 0 bases clipped from V and 3 bases from J, the junction kept 6 bases outside the gene matches. This CDR3 has 16 amino acids. The CDR3 protein is CASSVGAGAGTDTQYF. The CDR3 nucleotides read TGTGCCAGCAGCGTAGGAGCGGGAGCAGGTACAGATACGCAGTATTTT. Full variable domain (rest looked up from reference TRBV9 and TRBJ2-3): DSGVTQTPKHLITATGQRVTLRCSPRSGDLSVYWYQQSLDQGLQFLIQYYNGEERAKGNILERFSAQQFPDLHSELNLSSLELGDSALYFCASSVGAGAGTDTQYFGPGTRLTVL.

The CDR3 DNA sequence: TGTGCCAGTAGTATAGGTTCAGGAAGGCTGCTACATAGCAATCAGCCCCAGCATTTT. Residues: CASSIGSGRLLHSNQPQHF. This chain uses TRBV19 with TRBJ1-5; D not certain. Germline values: CDR1 LNHDA, CDR2 SQIVND (reference sequence). The V end lost 1 base, the J end lost 0 bases, and 19 bases lay between the germline ends. The length of the CDR3 is 19 residues.

The CDR3 DNA is TGCGCCAGCAGCTCGAACAGGCCGAACACTGAAGCTTTCTTT. Its translation is CASSSNRPNTEAFF. The chain combines TRBV5-1 with TRBJ1-1; tentatively, D is TRBD1 (5 bases). The CDR3 has 14 residues. V lost 3 bases and J lost 1, with 10 bases in between. Looked up from germline, CDR1 is SGHRS and CDR2 is YFSETQ.

The rearrangement uses TRBV6-4 and TRBJ1-2; D may be TRBD1 (6 bases). With 3 bases removed from V and 8 bases from J, the gap between germline ends came to 10 bases. The germline CDR1 and CDR2 sequences are MRHNA and SNTAGT. CDR3 length equals 12 residues. The CDR3, as DNA: TGTGCCAGCAGTGAACAGGGAGGCGGCTACACCTTC. Its protein is CASSEQGGGYTF.

The V gene is TRBV10-1, the J gene TRBJ2-5, with 14 positions matching TRBD2. Trimming cost V 8 bases and J 5 bases; bases outside gene matches: 4. The germline V gene has CDR1 WNHNN and CDR2 SYGVQD (reference sequence). The CDR3 has 14 residues. The CDR3: CASGTSGGLETQYF. The DNA for the CDR3 is TGCGCCAGCGGGACTAGCGGGGGCTTGGAGACCCAGTACTTC.

The V call is TRBV2, the J call TRBJ2-3; unclear D gene. CDR1 and CDR2 (germline): SNHLY, FYNNEI. Trimming took off 3 bases at V and 1 base at J, with 20 bases between the two ends. The CDR3 consists of 18 residues. The CDR3: CASSEVAGPKSGTDTQYF. CDR3 in DNA: TGTGCCAGCAGTGAGGTGGCAGGACCCAAAAGCGGCACAGATACGCAGTATTTT.

The chain links TRBV7-9 to TRBJ2-5; D gene unclear. The CDR3 sequence is 11 residues long. Germline CDR1 and CDR2: SEHNR and FQNEAQ (reference sequence). V was shortened by 3 bases and J by 4 bases, with 3 bases between the two germline ends. For the CDR3, the DNA is TGTGCCAGCAGCTTCAGAGAGACCCAGTACTTC. Its translation is CASSFRETQYF.

This clone was seen a handful of times. The gene calls are TRBV10-1 and TRBJ2-7; perhaps TRBD1 as D (6 bases). Per the germline V gene, CDR1 is WNHNN and CDR2 is SYGVQD (reference sequence). CDR3 length: 16 residues. Trimming shortened V by 2 bases and J by 5 bases, and 19 bases separated the two germline ends. For the CDR3, the DNA is TGCGCCAGCAGTGAGGAGGGGACACTTTGCAACAACGAGCAGTACTTC. Its protein product is CASSEEGTLCNNEQYF.

V and J are TRBV5-1 and TRBJ2-2; D tentatively fits TRBD1 or TRBD2 (5 bases each). Looked up from germline, CDR1 is SGHRS and CDR2 is YFSETQ. The CDR3 runs to 14 residues. V shed 4 bases and J shed 8 bases, with 15 bases lying between them. The CDR3 sequence: CASSRDRSPGELFF. The CDR3 nucleotides are TGCGCCAGCAGCCGGGACCGTAGCCCGGGGGAGCTGTTTTTT.

Only one count was recorded for this clone. The CDR3: CASCGTSTDTQYF. The CDR3 bases are TGTGCCAGCTGCGGGACTAGCACAGATACGCAGTATTTT. The genes are TRBV2 and TRBJ2-3, with D possibly being TRBD2 (6 bases). V gave up 8 bases and J gave up 0 bases, with 9 bases separating them. Germline CDR1 reads SNHLY; CDR2 reads FYNNEI. The length of the CDR3 is 13 residues.

This clone has a handful of counts. The chain is built from TRBV6-1 and TRBJ1-5; TRBD1 matches 7 bases. Germline values: CDR1 MNHNS, CDR2 SASEGT. This CDR3 is 15 amino acids long. After removal of 2 bases from V and 6 bases from J, the junction contained 7 bases not matched to a gene. The chain's CDR3 is CASSEMLEGAQPQHF. As DNA, the CDR3 is TGTGCCAGCAGTGAAATGTTGGAGGGGGCTCAGCCCCAGCATTTT.

The genes are TRBV18 and TRBJ1-1; D ambiguous. Per the germline V gene, CDR1 is KGHSH and CDR2 is LQKENI. This CDR3 is built from 14 residues. V lost 1 base, J lost 0 bases, and 6 bases lay in between. The CDR3 region is CASSPQDLNTEAFF. The CDR3 DNA sequence: TGTGCCAGCTCACCACAGGACTTGAACACTGAAGCTTTCTTT.

The chain carries TRBV19 and TRBJ2-7; possible D gene TRBD1, 5 bases. V dropped 8 bases and J dropped 5 bases, with 19 bases sitting between them. Per the germline V gene, CDR1 is LNHDA and CDR2 is SQIVND (reference sequence). This CDR3 has 14 amino acids. The CDR3 DNA reads TGTGCCAGTCGACTCAGGGCGGTTTTCCACGAGCAGTACTTC. It codes for CASRLRAVFHEQYF.

This clone was detected a few times. The chain carries TRBV4-1 and TRBJ1-5; D is undetermined. Trimming cost V 2 bases and J 7 bases, with 12 bases left between them. Per the germline V gene, CDR1 is MGHRA and CDR2 is YSYEKL. The CDR3 has 14 residues. The CDR3 coding sequence is TGCGCCAGCAGCCAATTGGGTTTTGGACAGCCCCAGCATTTT. The encoded protein is CASSQLGFGQPQHF.

The chain's CDR3 is CASSTQQSETQYF. CDR3 sequence (DNA): TGTGCCAGCAGCACCCAACAATCGGAGACCCAGTACTTC. This chain joins TRBV6-5 and TRBJ2-5; D remains unclear. The CDR3 covers 13 residues. Trimming cost V 6 bases and J 5 bases, with 13 bases left between them. The germline V gene has CDR1 MNHEY and CDR2 SVGAGI.

The chain has TRBV15 and TRBJ2-5; 7 bases map to TRBD1. V lost 1 base and J lost 0; bases outside the gene matches: 8. CDR3 size: 17 residues. Per germline, CDR1 LNHNV and CDR2 YYDKDF (reference sequence). The CDR3 DNA sequence: TGTGCCACCAGCAGAGGTCCACAGGGACAGAACCAAGAGACCCAGTACTTC. The encoded protein is CATSRGPQGQNQETQYF.

The chain has TRBV19 and TRBJ1-5, with D maybe TRBD1 (5 bases). V dropped 0 bases and J dropped 5 bases, with 11 bases sitting between them. Germline V gives CDR1 LNHDA, CDR2 SQIVND (reference sequence). CDR3 length: 15 residues. In DNA form, the CDR3 reads TGTGCCAGTAGTATAGACGGGGGGGACCATCAGCCCCAGCATTTT. Its translation: CASSIDGGDHQPQHF.

This chain joins TRBV30 and TRBJ1-2; TRBD1 might be the D (6 bases). Trimming pared 3 bases from V and 4 bases from J, leaving 15 bases between. From germline, CDR1 is GTSNPN and CDR2 SVGIG (reference sequence). The CDR3 totals 14 residues. CDR3 in amino acids: CAWRGAVTRYGYTF. CDR3 bases: TGTGCCTGGAGGGGGGCGGTTACTCGCTATGGCTACACCTTC.

The V gene is TRBV4-2, the J gene TRBJ1-2; D perhaps matches TRBD1 (5 bases). The length of the CDR3 is 18 residues. Trimming took 0 bases from V and 5 from J, leaving 22 bases between them. CDR1 is LGHNA and CDR2 is YNFKEQ in the germline V gene. CDR3 in amino acids: CASSQDPAQAGISYGYTF. The CDR3 region has the DNA TGTGCCAGCAGCCAAGACCCAGCGCAGGCAGGGATTAGTTATGGCTACACCTTC.

This chain joins TRBV9 and TRBJ1-1; D gene unclear. The germline V gene has CDR1 SGDLS and CDR2 YYNGEE. With 1 base removed from V and 1 base from J, the gap between germline ends came to 8 bases. This CDR3 comprises 14 residues. The CDR3 sequence: CASSVKGKNTEAFF. The CDR3 DNA reads as TGTGCCAGCAGCGTAAAAGGAAAGAACACTGAAGCTTTCTTT. The variable domain in full, with the rest retrieved from reference TRBV9 and TRBJ1-1, is DSGVTQTPKHLITATGQRVTLRCSPRSGDLSVYWYQQSLDQGLQFLIQYYNGEERAKGNILERFSAQQFPDLHSELNLSSLELGDSALYFCASSVKGKNTEAFFGQGTRLTVV.

The chain recombines TRBV11-3 with TRBJ2-1; 7 nucleotides agree with TRBD1. The trim removed 0 bases at V and 8 bases at J, leaving 10 bases unmatched. Germline V CDR1 and CDR2: SGHNT, YENEEA. This CDR3 has 16 amino acids. CDR3 protein: CASSLEVTGSGDEQFF. The CDR3 DNA is TGTGCCAGCAGCTTAGAAGTGACAGGGAGCGGCGATGAGCAGTTCTTC.

The chain links TRBV11-2 to TRBJ2-1, with TRBD1 matching 9 bases. The CDR3 sequence is 16 residues long. With 3 bases clipped from V and 9 bases from J, the junction kept 12 bases outside the gene matches. Germline-derived CDR1 and CDR2 are SGHAT and FQNNGV. CDR3: CASSLVGQGLGGEQFF. CDR3 nucleotide sequence: TGTGCCAGCAGCTTGGTGGGACAGGGTTTAGGTGGTGAGCAGTTCTTC. The full variable domain, with the rest looked up from reference TRBV11-2 and TRBJ2-1, is EAGVAQSPRYKIIEKRQSVAFWCNPISGHATLYWYQQILGQGPKLLIQFQNNGVVDDSQLPKDRFSAERLKGVDSTLKIQPAKLEDSAVYLCASSLVGQGLGGEQFFGPGTRLTVL.

The chain couples TRBV11-2 to TRBJ1-5; possibly TRBD1 for D (5 bases). V gave up 4 bases and J gave up 9 bases, with 16 bases separating them. Germline CDR1 reads SGHAT; CDR2 reads FQNNGV. The CDR3 totals 14 residues. DNA of the CDR3: TGTGCCAGCAGCTCCGGGACGGGGTTTGGGCCCCAGCATTTT. Translation gives CASSSGTGFGPQHF.

The CDR3 region has the DNA TGTGCCAGCAGTTCGCTAGCGGGGGGCCGAGATACGCAGTATTTT. Amino acid sequence: CASSSLAGGRDTQYF. The V and J genes are TRBV27 and TRBJ2-3; 11 bases align to TRBD2. The CDR3 covers 15 residues. CDR1 and CDR2 from the germline V gene are MNHEY and SMNVEV (reference sequence). V was pared by 4 bases and J by 5 bases, with 5 bases of the junction left unmatched.